The rows below give T cell receptor beta chains drawn from one sample of a study of blood T cell repertoires in COVID-19. Clones were read by immunoSEQ multiplex PCR, and TCRdb kept only the in-frame ones, dropping some. The repertoire includes hundreds of thousands of clones, 80% to 90% of them detected once, and approximately 6.2% sits in the top ten. Sequenced sample: peripheral blood. Every receptor here comes from a man in his sixties who had recovered from COVID-19. Each CDR3 is given with its conserved first and last residue. The order of the fields is clone size, D gene, V gene, J gene, CDR3 DNA, CDR3 protein. A D gene is named only where the DNA matches it firmly. Expanded clones get a size class; other rows say once, few or many, or leave the size out.

>once|-|TRBV5-1|TRBJ1-3
TGCGCCAGCAGTTTAGGGGGCTCTGGAAACACCATATATTTT
CASSLGGSGNTIYF
>many|TRBD2|TRBV20-1|TRBJ2-7
TGCAGTGCTAGCGGACTAGCGGGGGCACAATTC
CSASGLAGAQF
>-|-|TRBV5-1|TRBJ2-1
TGCGCCAGCAGCTTGGGGAGCGGGCCTGGGAATGAGCAGTTCTTC
CASSLGSGPGNEQFF
>-|-|TRBV5-1|TRBJ1-2
TGCGCCAGCAGCTTGGAAGGGGCTAACTATGGCTACACCTTC
CASSLEGANYGYTF
>-|-|TRBV6-5|TRBJ2-4
TGTGCCAGCACCCCAGGGGACCAGAACGTTCAGTACTTC
CASTPGDQNVQYF
>-|-|TRBV18|TRBJ2-7
TGTGCCAGCTCACCACCCAGCGGCTACGAGCAGTACTTC
CASSPPSGYEQYF
>-|TRBD2|TRBV4-1|TRBJ2-5
TGCGCCAGCAGCCAAGGGGGTAGCGGGAGGGCCGAGTACTTC
CASSQGGSGRAEYF
>few|-|TRBV11-1|TRBJ1-2
TGTGCCAGCAGCTTAGCGGAGGGAGTATATGGCTACACCTTC
CASSLAEGVYGYTF
>few|TRBD2|TRBV5-1|TRBJ2-1
TGCGCCAGCAGCTTGGGAGCTCTAGCGGGAGGGGTCCCTAGCTCCTACAATGAGCAGTTCTTC
CASSLGALAGGVPSSYNEQFF
>-|-|TRBV19|TRBJ1-4
TGTGCCAGTTCGTTACAGATTAATGAAAAACTGTTTTTT
CASSLQINEKLFF
>-|-|TRBV30|TRBJ2-7
TGTGCCTGGAGTGTAACGAGCTCCTACGAGCAGTACTTC
CAWSVTSSYEQYF
>-|TRBD1|TRBV28|TRBJ1-5
TGTGCCAGCAGGGGGGGACAGGGCAATCAGCCCCAGCATTTT
CASRGGQGNQPQHF
>-|-|TRBV7-2|TRBJ1-1
TGTGCCAGCAGCTTGCGGGTCTTGAACACTGAAGCTTTCTTT
CASSLRVLNTEAFF
>-|-|TRBV5-4|TRBJ2-7
TGTGCCAGCAGCTTGAGCGGTCCCTACGAGCAGTACTTC
CASSLSGPYEQYF
>-|-|TRBV4-1|TRBJ2-3
TGCGCCAGCAGCCAAGACCGGGGAGGAGCGGGTACAGATACGCAGTATTTT
CASSQDRGGAGTDTQYF
>-|-|TRBV29-1|TRBJ2-1
TGCAGCGTTGAAGGGGCCCCGAATGAGCAGTTCTTC
CSVEGAPNEQFF
>-|-|TRBV9|TRBJ1-5
TGTGCCAGCGTAGTTCTCCAGCATTTT
CASVVLQHF
>-|-|TRBV28|TRBJ1-5
TGTGCCAGCAGTGTATTGGGCAGTGGGGGGTTTGGCAATCAGCCCCAGCATTTT
CASSVLGSGGFGNQPQHF
>-|-|TRBV7-2|TRBJ1-1
TGTGCCAGCAGCTTACCCTCAGGGTTGACTGAAGCTTTCTTT
CASSLPSGLTEAFF
>-|-|TRBV19|TRBJ1-6
TGTGCCAGTAGTCCCCAGACACGGCCAAATTCACCCCTCCACTTT
CASSPQTRPNSPLHF
>-|TRBD2|TRBV5-4|TRBJ2-3
TGTGCCAGCACCCCGGGGGGGAACACAGATACGCAGTATTTT
CASTPGGNTDTQYF
>-|-|TRBV14|TRBJ2-7
TGTGCCAGCAGCCCTCGGTTAGGCCTAGCGACCTACGAGCAGTACTTC
CASSPRLGLATYEQYF